This TCR beta chain is drawn from a study of blood T cell repertoires in COVID-19. Sequencing used immunoSEQ multiplex PCR; TCRdb keeps in-frame clones, though not all of them. The table shows roughly 150,000 clones, with more than 80% occurring only once. In germline, CDR1 is GTSNPN, CDR2 SVGIG (reference sequence). The CDR3 is 14 amino acids. V shed 0 bases and J shed 10 bases, with 13 bases lying between them. Enrollees, roughly 18 to 90 years old, lived in some 24 US areas. What the recovered Cohort 3 donors had was two negative PCRs, clearance, or symptom resolution. The source material was PBMCs or T cells enriched from blood (not recorded which). The rearrangement uses TRBV30 and TRBJ1-6, with D perhaps TRBD1 (5 bases). This clonotype was obtained from a man aged 50-60 years who had recovered from COVID-19. Here the CDR3 DNA reads TGTGCCTGGAGTGTATCCAGGGCCGCCTCACCCCTCCACTTT. Its translation: CAWSVSRAASPLHF.